The T cell receptor beta chain under discussion was sequenced for a study of blood T cells in healthy people across ages. The CDR3 is made up of 16 amino acids. Alongside a J-beta primer mix, a sample-barcoded 5' primer served in a second PCR lasting roughly 7 to 12 cycles. TCRdb called the 5' RACE reads again in MiXCR, with one record for every CDR3 protein. The profile shows 1.8 million or so distinct CDR3 sequences, more than 35% of them singletons. The sample comprised blood. The receptor was isolated from a human donor in good health. The J gene is TRBJ1-2, the V gene TRBV21-1; TRBD1 was called by the table and not checked on the DNA. TRBV21-1 is a listed pseudogene. The CDR3 nucleotides read TGTGCCAGCAGCAAACCACGGCCGGGAGAGGACTATGGCTACACCTTC. Translated, it gives CASSKPRPGEDYGYTF.